This TCR beta chain appears in the sequencing data of a study of blood T cell repertoires in COVID-19 (TCRdb year 2020). For context, the study as a whole: Samples covering the acute and convalescent phases of COVID-19 were provided by collaborators in the United States, Italy and Spain. The prospective study material was composed of cDNA or gDNA derived from T cells, B-cell-depleted T cells, or PBMCs. The dataset comprised deeply sampled blood TCRbeta repertoires from subjects exposed to, actively infected with, or recovered from COVID-19. The repertoires were made available in a free public database intended to serve as a resource for research on the immune response to SARS-CoV-2. The samples were drawn from the first 160 participants of the ongoing ImmuneRACE study and from over 950 subjects provided by 6 global collaborators. Nearly every sample came with metadata listing a de-identified subject ID, COVID-19 status, age in years and sex. Where available, HLA class I and class II types were obtained from metadata supplied by the sample provider rather than from assay-based typing. Summary of the overall study and its limitations: How much clinical and demographic metadata was included differed by source and by participant, and the metadata was provided uncurated.

In the case of this clone: Its antigen remains unidentified. No clone much larger than this one lies a single base away; base qualities are absent.

Collaborating institutions collected whole blood in K2EDTA tubes following their own protocols. For TCRbeta analysis, collaborators shipped samples in one of three forms: frozen whole blood, isolated PBMCs, or DNA extracted from either of those sample types. The germline V gene yields SGHRS for CDR1 and YFSETQ for CDR2. Trimmed from V: 4 bases; trimmed from J: 0 bases; junction bases lacking a gene match: 9. Reading from cysteine to phenylalanine, the CDR3 counts 16 amino acids. This entry keeps only the CDR3 DNA: 48 bases, framed from base 1. TCRbeta CDR3 regions were amplified from genomic DNA by means of the immunoSEQ Assay, a bias-controlled multiplex PCR. The study's own analysis went as follows. The number of nucleated cells in each sample was estimated from the amplification of reference gene primers within the assay. To quantify the absolute abundance of each unique TCRbeta CDR3 rearrangement, sequence reads were collapsed and filtered. For each sample, productive Simpson clonality was calculated as the square root of Simpson's diversity index across productive rearrangements. The table was pulled from immuneACCESS by TCRdb, which kept in-frame rearrangements only. Such tables lose some clones; where checked, under half of the loss comes from unresolved V genes, and the rest has no known cause. Clonal size and the V and J genes are those of that table, whereas D and trimming came from the DNA. The sample profile shows around 100,000 clones; about 88% of them were found once. Clones ranked in the top ten supply about 2% of the sample.

The rearrangement joined TRBV5-1 to TRBJ1-1; TRBD1 fits 7 bases in the junction. This TCR came from a human donor in a cohort sampled during active COVID-19. Sequencing was performed on peripheral blood. CDR3 loop: CASSPTGTAMNTEAFF. The nucleotides read TGCGCCAGCAGCCCGACAGGGACGGCGATGAACACTGAAGCTTTCTTT.